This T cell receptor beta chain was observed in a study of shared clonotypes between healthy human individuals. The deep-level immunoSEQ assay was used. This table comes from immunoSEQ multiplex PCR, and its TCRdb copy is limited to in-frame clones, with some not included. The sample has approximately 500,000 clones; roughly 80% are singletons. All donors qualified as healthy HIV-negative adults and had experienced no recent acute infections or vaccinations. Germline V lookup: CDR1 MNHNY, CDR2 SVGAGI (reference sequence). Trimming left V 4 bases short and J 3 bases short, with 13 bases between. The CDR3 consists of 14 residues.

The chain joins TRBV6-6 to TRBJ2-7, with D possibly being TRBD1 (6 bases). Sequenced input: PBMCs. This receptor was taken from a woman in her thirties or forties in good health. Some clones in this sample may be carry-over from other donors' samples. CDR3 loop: CASSSRTVNYEQYF. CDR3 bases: TGTGCCAGCAGTTCCCGGACAGTTAACTACGAGCAGTACTTC.